This T cell receptor (beta chain) comes out of a study of technical replicates of blood from a handful of donors. The germline V gene has CDR1 LNHNV and CDR2 YYDKDF (reference sequence). Losses at the gene ends were 3 bases for V and 3 bases for J; bases not matched to a gene: 1. The CDR3 loop spans 14 amino acids. Measured with immunoSEQ multiplex PCR; TCRdb has only the in-frame clones, and not every one. The repertoire consists of 55,000 to 80,000 clones, with under 90% occurring once and the leading ten covering around 5.1%. Sample: PBMCs. This clonotype originated in a human donor in good health. Some clones in this sample may be carry-over from other donors' samples. The gene calls are TRBV15 and TRBJ1-2, with 10 bases fitting TRBD1. The CDR3 DNA reads as TGTGCCACCAGCAGGACAGGGGGCGACTATGGCTACACCTTC. Residues: CATSRTGGDYGYTF.